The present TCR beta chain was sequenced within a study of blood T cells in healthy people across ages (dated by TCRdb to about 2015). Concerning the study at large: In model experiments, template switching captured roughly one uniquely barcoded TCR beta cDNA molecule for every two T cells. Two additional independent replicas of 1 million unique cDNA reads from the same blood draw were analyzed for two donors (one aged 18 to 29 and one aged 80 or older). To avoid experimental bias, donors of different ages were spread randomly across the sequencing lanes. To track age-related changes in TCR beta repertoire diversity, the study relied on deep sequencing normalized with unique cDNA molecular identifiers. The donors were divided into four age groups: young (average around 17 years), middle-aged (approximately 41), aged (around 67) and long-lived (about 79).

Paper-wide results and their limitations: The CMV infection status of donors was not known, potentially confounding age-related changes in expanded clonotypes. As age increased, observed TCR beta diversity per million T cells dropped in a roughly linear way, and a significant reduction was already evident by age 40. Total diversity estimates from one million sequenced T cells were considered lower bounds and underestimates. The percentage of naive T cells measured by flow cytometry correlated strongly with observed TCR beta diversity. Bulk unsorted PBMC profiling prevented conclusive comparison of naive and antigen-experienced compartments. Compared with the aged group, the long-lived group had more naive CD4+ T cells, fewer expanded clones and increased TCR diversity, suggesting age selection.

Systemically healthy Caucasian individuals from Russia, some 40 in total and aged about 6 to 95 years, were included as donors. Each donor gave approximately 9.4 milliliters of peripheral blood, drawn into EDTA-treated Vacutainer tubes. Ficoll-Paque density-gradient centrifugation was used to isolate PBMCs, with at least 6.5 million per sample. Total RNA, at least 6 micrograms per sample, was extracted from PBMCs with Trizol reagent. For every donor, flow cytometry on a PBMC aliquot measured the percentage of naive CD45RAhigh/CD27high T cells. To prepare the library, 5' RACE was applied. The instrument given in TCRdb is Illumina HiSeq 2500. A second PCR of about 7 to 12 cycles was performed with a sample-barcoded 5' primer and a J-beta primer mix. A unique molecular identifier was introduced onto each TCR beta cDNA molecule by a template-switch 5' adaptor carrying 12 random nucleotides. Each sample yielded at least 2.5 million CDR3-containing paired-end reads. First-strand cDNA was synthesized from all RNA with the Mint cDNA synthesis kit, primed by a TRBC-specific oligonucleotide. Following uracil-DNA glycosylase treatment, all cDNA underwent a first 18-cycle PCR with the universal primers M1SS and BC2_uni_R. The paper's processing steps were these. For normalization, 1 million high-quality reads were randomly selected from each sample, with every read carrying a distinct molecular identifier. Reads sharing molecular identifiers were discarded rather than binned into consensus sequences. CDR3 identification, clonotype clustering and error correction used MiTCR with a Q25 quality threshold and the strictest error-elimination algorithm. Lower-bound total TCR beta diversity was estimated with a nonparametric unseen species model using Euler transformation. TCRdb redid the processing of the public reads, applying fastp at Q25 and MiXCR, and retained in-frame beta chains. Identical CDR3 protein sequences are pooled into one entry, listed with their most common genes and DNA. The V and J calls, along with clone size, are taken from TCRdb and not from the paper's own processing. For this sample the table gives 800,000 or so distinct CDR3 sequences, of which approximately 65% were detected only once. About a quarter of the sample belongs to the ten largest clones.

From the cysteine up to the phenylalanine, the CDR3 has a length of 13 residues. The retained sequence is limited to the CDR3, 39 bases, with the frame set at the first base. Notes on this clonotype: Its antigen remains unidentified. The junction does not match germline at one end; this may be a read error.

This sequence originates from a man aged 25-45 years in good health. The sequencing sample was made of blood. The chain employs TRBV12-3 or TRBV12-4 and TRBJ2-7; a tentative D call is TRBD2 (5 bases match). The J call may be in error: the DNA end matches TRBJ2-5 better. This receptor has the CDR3 CASSLGLLETQYF. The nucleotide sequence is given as TGTGCCAGCAGCTTAGGACTTCTAGAGACCCAGTACTTC.